The 25 T cell receptor beta chains below all came from one sample that was sequenced in a study of preoperative IRX-2 immunotherapy in early breast cancer. Treatment noted: preoperative locoregional IRX-2 cytokine immunotherapy. Assay: immunoSEQ multiplex PCR; the TCRdb copy retains only in-frame clones and omits some. Of about 23,000 clones listed, approximately 95% are singletons. Sequencing used tumor tissue, obtained after IRX-2 immunotherapy. The receptors were gathered from a human donor with breast cancer.

This clone has a single count. This sequence joins TRBV11-3 and TRBJ2-7, with TRBD1 matching 9 bases. The CDR3 runs 15 residues. The germline V gene has CDR1 SGHNT and CDR2 YENEEA. Germline trimming cut 2 bases from V and 2 bases from J; bases unmatched to any gene: 4. The CDR3 region is CASSLIGTGPYEQYF. CDR3 coding DNA: TGTGCCAGCAGCTTAATCGGGACAGGGCCCTACGAGCAGTACTTC.

The V and J genes are TRBV18 and TRBJ2-6; maybe TRBD1 (6 bases). Between the trimmed V and J ends, which lost 4 bases and 0 bases, there was a span of 16 bases. CDR3 length equals 18 residues. Germline V gives CDR1 KGHSH, CDR2 LQKENI. CDR3 sequence reads: CASSLDRRVASGANVLTF. CDR3 nucleotides: TGTGCCAGCTCACTCGACAGGAGAGTCGCCTCTGGGGCCAACGTCCTGACTTTC. Complete variable domain (other parts from reference TRBV18 and TRBJ2-6): NAGVMQNPRHLVRRRGQEARLRCSPMKGHSHVYWYRQLPEEGLKFMVYLQKENIIDESGMPKERFSAEFPKEGPSILRIQQVVRGDSAAYFCASSLDRRVASGANVLTFGAGSRLTVL.

The chain recombines TRBV2 with TRBJ1-3; D uncertain. Trimming cost V 7 bases and J 0 bases, with 10 bases left between them. The CDR3 spans 14 residues. Germline assignment: CDR1 SNHLY and CDR2 FYNNEI. Here the CDR3 DNA reads TGTGCCAGCACTACCAGGTCCTCTGGAAACACCATATATTTT. This gives the protein CASTTRSSGNTIYF.

V usage is TRBV7-2 and J usage is TRBJ2-1; maybe TRBD2 (6 bases). Germline lookup yields CDR1 SGHTA and CDR2 FQGNSA. Trimming left V 1 base short and J 9 bases short, with 16 bases between. The length of the CDR3 is 15 residues. CDR3 residues: CASSLDGGNSGEQFF. The CDR3 nucleotides read TGTGCCAGCAGCTTAGATGGCGGGAATAGCGGTGAGCAGTTCTTC.

The chain recombines TRBV4-2 with TRBJ2-7, with a tentative D call TRBD2 (6 bases). The CDR3 sequence is 16 residues long. From germline, CDR1 is LGHNA and CDR2 YNFKEQ. Deletions cut 0 bases from V and 4 bases from J, with 16 bases between. CDR3 sequence: CASSQDGGGTRYEQYF. The DNA of the CDR3 is TGTGCCAGCAGCCAAGATGGAGGAGGGACTCGTTACGAGCAGTACTTC.

This chain links TRBV18 with TRBJ1-5, with unresolved D. The CDR3 length is 13 residues. Deletions cut 3 bases from V and 8 bases from J, with 11 bases between. CDR1 is KGHSH and CDR2 is LQKENI in the germline V gene. The CDR3 bases are TGTGCCAGCTCACCTGACTCAGTGGAGCCCCAGCATTTT. The encoded protein is CASSPDSVEPQHF.

This chain connects TRBV2 to TRBJ2-6; D is uncertain. The CDR3 extends over 15 amino acids. From germline, CDR1 is SNHLY and CDR2 FYNNEI. V shed 4 bases and J shed 2 bases, with 9 bases lying between them. The CDR3 region is CASSAEIAGANVLTF. In DNA, the CDR3 is TGTGCCAGCAGTGCGGAAATCGCTGGGGCCAACGTCCTGACTTTC.

The chain joins TRBV13 to TRBJ2-2; D may correspond to TRBD1 or TRBD2 (5 bases each). This CDR3 contains 14 residues. Germline-derived CDR1 and CDR2 are PRHDT and FYEKMQ (reference sequence). Trimming stripped 0 bases from V and 7 bases from J, with 9 bases between. The CDR3 here is CASSLGRGGGELFF. CDR3 DNA sequence: TGTGCCAGCAGCTTAGGCCGGGGCGGCGGGGAGCTGTTTTTT.

The chain couples TRBV4-2 to TRBJ1-5; weak D call: TRBD1 (6 bases). Germline V lookup: CDR1 LGHNA, CDR2 YNFKEQ. The V end lost 3 bases, the J end lost 4 bases, and 13 bases lay between the germline ends. The CDR3 runs to 15 residues. The CDR3 coding sequence is TGTGCCAGCAGCCATGCACCACAGGGAAATCAGCCCCAGCATTTT. Translation: CASSHAPQGNQPQHF.

This sequence joins TRBV19 and TRBJ1-1; 9 bases map to TRBD1. The CDR3 runs 15 residues. The junction had 6 bases not matched to a gene; V was cut back by 6 bases and J by 1 base. From germline, CDR1 is LNHDA and CDR2 SQIVND (reference sequence). CDR3 loop: CASRYPGQGNTEAFF. The DNA for the CDR3 is TGTGCCAGTAGATACCCGGGACAGGGGAACACTGAAGCTTTCTTT.

The V gene is TRBV10-1, the J gene TRBJ2-7, with TRBD1 matching over 8 bases. CDR3 size: 14 residues. Per the germline V gene, CDR1 is WNHNN and CDR2 is SYGVQD (reference sequence). V gave up 7 bases and J gave up 2 bases; unmatched junction bases: 7. The chain's CDR3 is CASTYRGATYEQYF. For the CDR3, the DNA is TGCGCCAGCACCTACAGGGGGGCAACCTACGAGCAGTACTTC.

The chain combines TRBV2 with TRBJ2-7; tentatively, D is TRBD1 (5 bases). V was pared by 5 bases and J by 3 bases, with 8 bases between. The V gene's germline CDR1 is SNHLY and CDR2 FYNNEI. CDR3 size: 12 residues. CDR3 amino acids: CASSTTVYEQYF. The CDR3, as DNA: TGTGCCAGCAGTACGACAGTCTACGAGCAGTACTTC.

The chain employs TRBV10-1 and TRBJ2-7; no reliable D call. The CDR3 is 12 residues long. The germline gives CDR1 WNHNN, CDR2 SYGVQD (reference sequence). The V end lost 5 bases, the J end lost 4 bases, and 9 bases lay between the germline ends. The CDR3: CASSPDLYEQYF. Here the CDR3 DNA reads TGCGCCAGCAGTCCGGACCTTTACGAGCAGTACTTC.

The rearrangement uses TRBV7-9 and TRBJ1-2; 9 bases line up with TRBD1. The trim removed 5 bases at V and 4 bases at J, leaving 11 bases unmatched. Germline CDR1 and CDR2: SEHNR and FQNEAQ (reference sequence). The CDR3 length is 16 residues. This CDR3 is CASSPSETGGTYGYTF. CDR3 DNA sequence: TGTGCCAGCAGCCCGAGCGAGACAGGGGGGACCTATGGCTACACCTTC.

This rearrangement joins TRBV5-6 to TRBJ2-6; tentatively, D is TRBD1 (6 bases). Germline V gene sequence: CDR1 SGHDT, CDR2 YYEEEE. The CDR3 covers 16 residues. With 4 bases removed from V and 0 bases from J, the gap between germline ends came to 11 bases. Here the CDR3 DNA reads TGTGCCAGCAGCCCGACAGGCCACTCTGGGGCCAACGTCCTGACTTTC. Translation gives CASSPTGHSGANVLTF. Looking up the rest from reference TRBV5-6 and TRBJ2-6 gives the full variable domain: DAGVTQSPTHLIKTRGQQVTLRCSPKSGHDTVSWYQQALGQGPQFIFQYYEEEERQRGNFPDRFSGHQFPNYSSELNVNALLLGDSALYLCASSPTGHSGANVLTFGAGSRLTVL.

V and J are TRBV7-8 and TRBJ2-6; the match to TRBD2 covers 7 bases. Germline V CDR1 and CDR2: SGHVS, FQNEAQ. J gave up 0 bases and V 3 bases, and 8 bases lay outside the gene matches. This CDR3 has 18 amino acids. The CDR3 region is CASSFLSGRRSGANVLTF. The CDR3 nucleotides read TGTGCCAGCAGCTTCCTTAGCGGGCGGCGCTCTGGGGCCAACGTCCTGACTTTC.

The chain recombines TRBV15 with TRBJ1-1; 11 bases are a match to TRBD1. The CDR3 has 14 residues. Unmatched junction bases numbered 2, after V lost 4 bases and J lost 4 bases. Germline CDR1 LNHNV, CDR2 YYDKDF (reference sequence). The CDR3 nucleotides are TGTGCCACCAGCACCGGGACAGGGGGCACTGAAGCTTTCTTT. It specifies CATSTGTGGTEAFF.

The genes are TRBV29-1 and TRBJ2-7; D call uncertain. CDR3 length: 16 residues. Per the germline V gene, CDR1 is SQVTM and CDR2 is ANQGSEA. Deletions cut 3 bases from V and 4 bases from J, with 22 bases between. CDR3 region: CSVDVERHTYSYEQYF. CDR3 sequence (DNA): TGCAGCGTTGACGTTGAACGCCACACTTATTCTTACGAGCAGTACTTC.

The V gene is TRBV27, the J gene TRBJ2-7; either TRBD1 or TRBD2 may fit D (5 bases each). This CDR3 has 17 amino acids. Per germline, CDR1 MNHEY and CDR2 SMNVEV (reference sequence). Trimming removed 5 bases at V and 4 bases at J, with 24 bases between. The CDR3 DNA is TGTGCCAGCAGTCCCGGACCCGGGACGGCGAGGGGATACGAGCAGTACTTC. Protein: CASSPGPGTARGYEQYF.

The CDR3 sequence: CASRKTDNSPLHF. CDR3 sequence (DNA): TGTGCCAGCAGGAAGACAGATAATTCACCCCTCCACTTT. The chain is built from TRBV6-5 and TRBJ1-6; D possibly corresponds to TRBD1 (5 bases). V was trimmed by 6 bases and J by 5 bases, leaving 8 bases between them. Germline CDR1 reads MNHEY; CDR2 reads SVGAGI. The CDR3 spans 13 residues.

The chain links TRBV7-6 to TRBJ2-3, with 8 bases matching TRBD1. CDR3 length equals 15 residues. Germline loops: CDR1 SGHVS, CDR2 FNYEAQ. V lost 4 bases and J lost 0; bases outside the gene matches: 3. CDR3 coding DNA: TGTGCCAGCAGCTCAGACAGGGGAAGCACAGATACGCAGTATTTT. The encoded protein is CASSSDRGSTDTQYF.

The chain joins TRBV7-8 to TRBJ1-5, with TRBD1 matching over 7 bases. Germline V gene sequence: CDR1 SGHVS, CDR2 FQNEAQ. The CDR3 covers 18 residues. Trimming cost V 1 base and J 0 bases; bases outside gene matches: 9. The CDR3 spells CASSLGIQGRYSNQPQHF. As DNA, the CDR3 is TGTGCCAGCAGCTTAGGGATACAGGGGCGATATAGCAATCAGCCCCAGCATTTT.

The V gene is TRBV5-1, the J gene TRBJ2-3, with TRBD1 as a possible D gene (6 bases). The germline V gene has CDR1 SGHRS and CDR2 YFSETQ. This CDR3 is built from 13 residues. Trimming removed 4 bases from V and 6 bases from J, with 12 bases in between. CDR3 in DNA: TGCGCCAGCAGCCCAGTTCAGGGGGATACGCAGTATTTT. This translates into CASSPVQGDTQYF.

The chain is built from TRBV7-8 and TRBJ1-5; perhaps TRBD1 as D (5 bases). Trimming cost V 1 base and J 4 bases, with 8 bases left between them. The CDR3 is made up of 14 amino acids. The germline V gene has CDR1 SGHVS and CDR2 FQNEAQ. Written as DNA, the CDR3 is TGTGCCAGCAGCTTAGGGCAGGGTAATCAGCCCCAGCATTTT. It yields the protein CASSLGQGNQPQHF. Complete variable domain (other parts from reference TRBV7-8 and TRBJ1-5): GAGVSQSPRYKVAKRGQDVALRCDPISGHVSLFWYQQALGQGPEFLTYFQNEAQLDKSGLPSDRFFAERPEGSVSTLKIQRTQQEDSAVYLCASSLGQGNQPQHFGDGTRLSIL.

The chain links TRBV4-1 to TRBJ1-2; 9 bases match TRBD1. This CDR3 comprises 14 residues. Germline values: CDR1 MGHRA, CDR2 YSYEKL. With V trimmed by 2 bases and J by 7 bases, 5 bases remained unmatched. The DNA of the CDR3 is TGCGCCAGCAGCCAAATAGGACAGGGGTCTGGCTACACCTTC. The encoded protein is CASSQIGQGSGYTF.